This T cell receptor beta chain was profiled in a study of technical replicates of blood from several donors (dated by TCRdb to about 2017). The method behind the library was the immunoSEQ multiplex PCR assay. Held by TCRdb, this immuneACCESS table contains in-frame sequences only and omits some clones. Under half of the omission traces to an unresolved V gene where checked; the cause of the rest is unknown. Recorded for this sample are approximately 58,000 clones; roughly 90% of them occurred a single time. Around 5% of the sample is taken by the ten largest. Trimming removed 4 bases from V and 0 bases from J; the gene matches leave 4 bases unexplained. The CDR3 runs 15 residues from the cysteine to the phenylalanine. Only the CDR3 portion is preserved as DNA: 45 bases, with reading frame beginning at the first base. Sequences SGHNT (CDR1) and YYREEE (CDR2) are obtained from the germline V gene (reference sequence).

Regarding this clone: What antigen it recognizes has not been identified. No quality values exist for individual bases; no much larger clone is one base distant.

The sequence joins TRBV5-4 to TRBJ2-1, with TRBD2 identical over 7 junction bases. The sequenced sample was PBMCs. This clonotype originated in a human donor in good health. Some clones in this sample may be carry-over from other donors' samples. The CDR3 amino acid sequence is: CASSPGGSSYNEQFF. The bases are TGTGCCAGCAGCCCCGGGGGGAGCTCCTACAATGAGCAGTTCTTC.